Below are 23 T cell receptor beta chains sequenced from a single sample in a study of type 1 and type 2 diabetes patients. Amplification started from genomic DNA. The TCR beta CDR3 region was amplified using 30 forward and 13 reverse primers. TCRdb recomputed calls from the multiplex PCR reads with MiXCR, one row per CDR3 protein. The sample holds approximately 260,000 distinct CDR3 sequences, more than 45% seen once. Material: peripheral blood mononuclear cells (PBMCs). The receptors stem from a man younger than 30 with type 2 diabetes.

The CDR3 DNA reads as TGTGCCAGTACCCCAGGGGCTTACAATGAGCAGTTCTTC. Protein: CASTPGAYNEQFF. V gene TRBV19 combines with J gene TRBJ2-1; D is perhaps TRBD1 (6 bases). The CDR3 sequence is 13 residues long. Trimming took off 7 bases at V and 4 bases at J, with 11 bases between the two ends. Per germline, CDR1 LNHDA and CDR2 SQIVND (reference sequence).

This rearrangement joins TRBV4-3 to TRBJ2-1; D gene ambiguous. Germline V gives CDR1 LGHNA, CDR2 YSLEER. The CDR3 is 12 amino acids. Trimming took off 0 bases at V and 9 bases at J, with 6 bases between the two ends. The CDR3 protein is CASSQDWGEQFF. For the CDR3, the DNA is TGCGCCAGCAGCCAAGATTGGGGTGAGCAGTTCTTC.

Comments on this clonotype: Just one base apart from a much larger clone, this may be a read error. The chain has TRBV30 and TRBJ2-7, with D maybe TRBD2 (5 bases). The V gene's germline CDR1 is GTSNPN and CDR2 SVGIG (reference sequence). This CDR3 has 10 amino acids. The V gene lost 8 bases and the J gene lost 3 bases, with 8 bases spanning the gap. CDR3 sequence: CARGLYEQYF. In DNA form, the CDR3 reads TGTGCCCGGGGTCTCTACGAGCAGTACTTC.

V usage is TRBV6-1 and J usage is TRBJ1-2, with D unclear. Trimming removed 2 bases from V and 2 bases from J, with 12 bases in between. Germline loops: CDR1 MNHNS, CDR2 SASEGT. The CDR3 contains 15 residues. CDR3 protein: CASSEYLSENYGYTF. CDR3 DNA sequence: TGTGCCAGCAGTGAATATTTGTCAGAAAACTATGGCTACACCTTC.

The gene calls are TRBV2 and TRBJ1-2; D ambiguous. The CDR3 is 13 residues long. The V end was cut by 5 bases, the J end by 8 bases, with 15 bases between. Germline V gene lookup returns CDR1 SNHLY and CDR2 FYNNEI. CDR3 nucleotides: TGTGCCAGCAGTTTTAACTCCTATGAGGGCTACACCTTC. Its translation is CASSFNSYEGYTF. Full variable domain (remainder filled in from reference TRBV2 and TRBJ1-2): EPEVTQTPSHQVTQMGQEVILRCVPISNHLYFYWYRQILGQKVEFLVSFYNNEISEKSEIFDDQFSVERPDGSNFTLKIRSTKLEDSAMYFCASSFNSYEGYTFGSGTRLTVV.

This clonotype was counted a few times. The chain carries TRBV11-2 and TRBJ2-7; 8 positions match TRBD2. Germline trimming cut 5 bases from V and 4 bases from J; bases unmatched to any gene: 4. The CDR3 spans 13 residues. CDR1 SGHAT and CDR2 FQNNGV come from the germline V gene. The CDR3 DNA reads TGTGCCAGCAGCGCCGGGGGGGCTTACGAGCAGTACTTC. It encodes CASSAGGAYEQYF.

This clonotype was observed a handful of times. CDR3 in DNA: TGTGCCTGGAGTGTAGGGGATCCTAGTGGCTACACCTTC. Its translation is CAWSVGDPSGYTF. The chain links TRBV30 to TRBJ1-2; tentative D call: TRBD1 (5 bases). Germline assignment: CDR1 GTSNPN and CDR2 SVGIG (reference sequence). This CDR3 region has 13 residues. Trimming shortened V by 0 bases and J by 7 bases, and 12 bases separated the two germline ends.

This clonotype has more than one count but fewer than ten. V is TRBV10-1 and J is TRBJ2-3, with D perhaps TRBD1 or TRBD2 (5 bases each). The CDR3 totals 13 residues. Germline V gene data show CDR1 as WNHNN and CDR2 as SYGVQD (reference sequence). Trimming removed 6 bases from V and 0 bases from J, with 7 bases in between. CDR3 protein: CASRRGSTDTQYF. CDR3 coding DNA: TGCGCCAGCAGGAGGGGTAGCACAGATACGCAGTATTTT.

V gene TRBV14 combines with J gene TRBJ1-1; TRBD1 might be the D (6 bases). Germline V gene data show CDR1 as SGHDN and CDR2 as FVKESK. The V gene lost 0 bases and the J gene lost 5 bases, with 13 bases spanning the gap. The CDR3 sequence is 15 residues long. The CDR3 region is CASSQEPGALTEAFF. The CDR3 DNA reads as TGTGCCAGCAGCCAAGAACCGGGGGCGCTTACTGAAGCTTTCTTT.

CDR3: CATGTGAPPDTQYF. The DNA of the CDR3 is TGTGCCACTGGGACAGGGGCACCCCCAGATACGCAGTATTTT. This chain uses TRBV13 with TRBJ2-3; the match to TRBD1 covers 10 bases. The CDR3 totals 14 residues. Trimming cost V 10 bases and J 4 bases; bases outside gene matches: 8. Germline V gene lookup returns CDR1 PRHDT and CDR2 FYEKMQ (reference sequence).

This clonotype was detected once. The J gene is TRBJ2-5, the V gene TRBV7-8; D gene ambiguous. CDR3 length equals 16 residues. The germline gives CDR1 SGHVS, CDR2 FQNEAQ. Trimming pared 9 bases from V and 1 base from J, leaving 21 bases between. Here the CDR3 reads CASSSLAKGPQETQYF. The CDR3 region has the DNA TGTGCCAGTAGTTCTCTCGCGAAGGGCCCCCAAGAGACCCAGTACTTC.

This chain joins TRBV20-1 and TRBJ2-4; D call uncertain. V shed 0 bases and J shed 0 bases, with 9 bases lying between them. Germline lookup yields CDR1 DFQATT and CDR2 SNEGSKA (reference sequence). The CDR3 has 15 residues. The CDR3 sequence is CSARDSHLAKNIQYF. The CDR3 DNA reads TGCAGTGCTAGAGACAGCCACCTAGCCAAAAACATTCAGTACTTC.

A few counts support this clonotype. V and J are TRBV7-9 and TRBJ1-6; possible D gene TRBD1, 6 bases. CDR3 length equals 14 residues. Trimming took 8 bases from V and 9 from J, leaving 17 bases between them. CDR1 is SEHNR and CDR2 is FQNEAQ in the germline V gene (reference sequence). DNA of the CDR3: TGTGCCAGCGGCCGGCCTGGGGGCGTTTCACCCCTCCACTTT. Translation: CASGRPGGVSPLHF.

The V call is TRBV19, the J call TRBJ2-3; D is possibly TRBD2 (6 bases). The CDR3 is made up of 13 amino acids. Trimming took 7 bases from V and 4 from J, leaving 12 bases between them. The germline CDR1 and CDR2 sequences are LNHDA and SQIVND (reference sequence). The CDR3 coding sequence is TGTGCCAGTACGTATAGCGGAGCAGATACGCAGTATTTT. This codes for CASTYSGADTQYF.

This clonotype has just a few counts. The V and J genes are TRBV28 and TRBJ1-1, with D tentatively TRBD1 (5 bases). The CDR3 length is 15 residues. The germline gives CDR1 MDHEN, CDR2 SYDVKM. Trimming pared 1 base from V and 0 bases from J, leaving 9 bases between. The CDR3 reads CASSLYRRVNTEAFF. The CDR3 DNA follows: TGTGCCAGCAGTTTATACCGCAGGGTGAACACTGAAGCTTTCTTT.

This clonotype was seen a few times. The chain links TRBV2 to TRBJ1-1; 10 nucleotides agree with TRBD1. The germline gives CDR1 SNHLY, CDR2 FYNNEI. V lost 6 bases and J lost 5; bases outside the gene matches: 6. The CDR3 spans 14 residues. CDR3 nucleotide sequence: TGTGCCAGCAGATTCGACAGGGGGCGGACTGAAGCTTTCTTT. Translated: CASRFDRGRTEAFF.

Ten or more counts support this clonotype. The chain is built from TRBV10-3 and TRBJ1-4; tentatively, D is TRBD1 (5 bases). Germline assignment: CDR1 ENHRY and CDR2 SYGVKD. Deletions cut 8 bases from V and 3 bases from J, with 10 bases between. The CDR3 totals 13 residues. The CDR3 sequence: CAIEAGPNEKLFF. As DNA, the CDR3 is TGTGCCATCGAGGCAGGGCCTAATGAAAAACTGTTTTTT.

The V call is TRBV5-5, the J call TRBJ2-7; 9 bases align to TRBD2. The junction had 12 bases not matched to a gene; V was cut back by 5 bases and J by 12 bases. CDR1 and CDR2 from the germline V gene are SGHKS and YYEKEE (reference sequence). The CDR3 consists of 13 residues. For the CDR3, the DNA is TGTGCCAGCAGTCTATATAGCGGGGGCCTCCTGTACTTC. Translating it yields CASSLYSGGLLYF.

This clonotype was seen once. The genes are TRBV20-1 and TRBJ1-4, with D perhaps matching TRBD1 (5 bases). V was trimmed by 6 bases and J by 5 bases, leaving 16 bases between them. CDR1 and CDR2 (germline): DFQATT, SNEGSKA (reference sequence). The CDR3 is 14 residues long. The CDR3 coding sequence is TGCAGTGCCGTTAATCCAGGGTCGAATGAAAAACTGTTTTTT. This sequence encodes CSAVNPGSNEKLFF.

This clonotype appeared a few times. V and J are TRBV5-1 and TRBJ2-3; unclear D gene. Between the trimmed V and J ends, which lost 0 bases and 2 bases, there was a span of 10 bases. Per the germline V gene, CDR1 is SGHRS and CDR2 is YFSETQ. This CDR3 is 15 amino acids long. CDR3 sequence: CASSLGRPSTDTQYF. In DNA form, the CDR3 reads TGCGCCAGCAGCTTGGGAAGGCCCTCCACAGATACGCAGTATTTT.

As to this clonotype: A much larger clone is a single base away; this may be a read error. This sequence joins TRBV30 and TRBJ2-5; 7 positions match TRBD2. The CDR3 is made up of 15 amino acids. CDR1 GTSNPN and CDR2 SVGIG come from the germline V gene (reference sequence). The CDR3 nucleotides read TGTGCCTGGGGTGTGGGAGGGCAGGGACAAGAGACCCAGTACTTC. Encoded protein: CAWGVGGQGQETQYF.

This clonotype was detected ten times or more. The chain joins TRBV2 to TRBJ1-1; D may be TRBD1 (5 bases). CDR3 length: 11 residues. Germline CDR1 SNHLY, CDR2 FYNNEI. Trimming shortened V by 6 bases and J by 12 bases, and 14 bases separated the two germline ends. This CDR3 reads CASSPGLESFF. The CDR3 DNA follows: TGTGCCAGCAGCCCGGGACTCGAATCTTTCTTT. The full variable domain, its missing parts supplied by reference TRBV2 and TRBJ1-1, is EPEVTQTPSHQVTQMGQEVILRCVPISNHLYFYWYRQILGQKVEFLVSFYNNEISEKSEIFDDQFSVERPDGSNFTLKIRSTKLEDSAMYFCASSPGLESFFGQGTRLTVV.

The CDR3 here is CASSLQGWSIDTQYF. In DNA form, the CDR3 reads TGTGCCAGCAGCCTCCAGGGTTGGAGTATAGATACGCAGTATTTT. This rearrangement joins TRBV7-3 to TRBJ2-3, with a tentative D call TRBD1 (5 bases). The CDR3 length is 15 residues. Trimming stripped 5 bases from V and 5 bases from J, with 17 bases between. Germline V gene data show CDR1 as SGHTA and CDR2 as FQGTGA. Filled out from reference TRBV7-3 and TRBJ2-3, the complete variable domain reads GAGVSQTPSNKVTEKGKYVELRCDPISGHTALYWYRQSLGQGPEFLIYFQGTGAADDSGLPNDRFFAVRPEGSVSTLKIQRTERGDSAVYLCASSLQGWSIDTQYFGPGTRLTVL.